This is a list of T cell receptor beta chains from one sample in a study of cytomegalovirus exposure and HLA in healthy donors. Assay used: immunoSEQ multiplex PCR; TCRdb lists only in-frame clones, some missing. The sample includes some 250,000 clones, 86% of them seen just once. The sequencing sample was made of PBMCs. Receptor source: a woman in her 30s in good health and CMV-seropositive. Both conserved end residues are part of each CDR3. Each record gives: CDR3 protein, CDR3 DNA, J gene, clone size, D gene, V gene. A D gene is named only where the DNA matches it firmly. Clone size is stated in some rows and not others, as once, few, many or a class when expanded.

CDR3: CASSIQSNTGELFF
DNA: TGTGCCAGTAGTATTCAGTCAAACACCGGGGAGCTGTTTTTT
J: TRBJ2-2
size: .
D: .
V: TRBV19

CDR3: CASNGGNTGELFF
DNA: TGTGCCAGCAACGGCGGGAACACCGGGGAGCTGTTTTTT
J: TRBJ2-2
size: few
D: .
V: TRBV2

CDR3: CASSLVASNEKLFF
DNA: TGTGCCAGCAGTTTAGTAGCAAGTAATGAAAAACTGTTTTTT
J: TRBJ1-4
size: .
D: .
V: TRBV27

CDR3: CSVEAGTGAYEQYF
DNA: TGCAGCGTTGAAGCGGGGACAGGGGCCTACGAGCAGTACTTC
J: TRBJ2-7
size: .
D: TRBD1
V: TRBV29-1

CDR3: CASSRPGGSSYNEQFF
DNA: TGTGCCAGCAGCAGACCCGGCGGCAGCTCCTACAATGAGCAGTTCTTC
J: TRBJ2-1
size: .
D: .
V: TRBV5-6

CDR3: CASSLLGDRSYEQYF
DNA: TGTGCCAGCAGTTTATTAGGGGACAGATCCTACGAGCAGTACTTC
J: TRBJ2-7
size: few
D: TRBD1
V: TRBV28

CDR3: CASSFAAGEISSEQFF
DNA: TGTGCCAGCAGTTTCGCAGCGGGAGAGATCAGTAGTGAGCAGTTCTTC
J: TRBJ2-1
size: .
D: TRBD2
V: TRBV27

CDR3: CASSINREQFF
DNA: TGTGCCAGTAGTATTAACAGGGAGCAGTTCTTC
J: TRBJ2-1
size: .
D: .
V: TRBV19

CDR3: CAWIQRDTEAFF
DNA: TGTGCCTGGATACAGAGGGACACTGAAGCTTTCTTT
J: TRBJ1-1
size: .
D: .
V: TRBV30

CDR3: CASSPNSGRSYEQYF
DNA: TGTGCCAGCAGCCCGAATAGCGGGAGGTCCTACGAGCAGTACTTC
J: TRBJ2-7
size: once
D: TRBD2
V: TRBV5-4

CDR3: CASKVGHNSYNEQFF
DNA: TGTGCCAGTAAGGTAGGACACAACTCCTACAATGAGCAGTTCTTC
J: TRBJ2-1
size: .
D: .
V: TRBV19

CDR3: CSASFRYGYTF
DNA: TGCAGTGCTAGTTTCCGTTATGGCTACACCTTC
J: TRBJ1-2
size: .
D: .
V: TRBV20-1

CDR3: CASGFLGLNEQFF
DNA: TGTGCTAGTGGTTTCCTCGGACTCAATGAGCAGTTCTTC
J: TRBJ2-1
size: .
D: .
V: TRBV12-5

CDR3: CASSLLAGKGEQYF
DNA: TGCGCCAGCAGCTTGCTAGCGGGGAAGGGCGAGCAGTACTTC
J: TRBJ2-7
size: .
D: TRBD2
V: TRBV5-1

CDR3: CASSLQGAGDGYTF
DNA: TGTGCCAGCAGCTTGCAAGGGGCAGGCGATGGCTACACCTTC
J: TRBJ1-2
size: .
D: .
V: TRBV7-9

CDR3: CASSFILDSNEKLFF
DNA: TGTGCCAGCAGCTTTATTCTGGACAGTAATGAAAAACTGTTTTTT
J: TRBJ1-4
size: .
D: .
V: TRBV7-8

CDR3: CASSSGLAGVYEQYF
DNA: TGTGCCAGCAGCTCCGGACTAGCGGGAGTCTACGAGCAGTACTTC
J: TRBJ2-7
size: .
D: TRBD2
V: TRBV7-2

CDR3: CASSFARCGNTEAFF
DNA: TGTGCCAGCAGCTTTGCGCGATGTGGGAACACTGAAGCTTTCTTT
J: TRBJ1-1
size: .
D: .
V: TRBV12-1

CDR3: CASSLGSSEGEQFF
DNA: TGCGCCAGCAGCTTGGGATCTAGCGAGGGTGAGCAGTTCTTC
J: TRBJ2-1
size: once
D: .
V: TRBV5-1

CDR3: CASSFKPQEQFF
DNA: TGTGCCAGCAGTTTCAAGCCTCAAGAGCAGTTCTTC
J: TRBJ2-1
size: .
D: .
V: TRBV28

CDR3: CASVIAGGFYNEQFF
DNA: TGTGCCAGTGTAATCGCGGGAGGATTCTACAATGAGCAGTTCTTC
J: TRBJ2-1
size: .
D: TRBD2
V: TRBV6-1

CDR3: CASSQGLAGANTGELFF
DNA: TGTGCCAGCTCCCAGGGACTAGCGGGAGCGAACACCGGGGAGCTGTTTTTT
J: TRBJ2-2
size: .
D: TRBD2
V: TRBV18

CDR3: CAWSANSGGYTF
DNA: TGTGCCTGGAGTGCAAATTCGGGTGGCTACACCTTC
J: TRBJ1-2
size: .
D: .
V: TRBV30

CDR3: CASSSRTGRGYTF
DNA: TGTGCCAGTAGTTCCCGGACAGGGAGAGGCTACACCTTC
J: TRBJ1-2
size: .
D: TRBD1
V: TRBV19

CDR3: CASSVEGSGGYGYTF
DNA: TGTGCCAGCAGCGTAGAAGGTTCGGGGGGCTATGGCTACACCTTC
J: TRBJ1-2
size: .
D: .
V: TRBV9

CDR3: CASSLWGDRAAYEQYF
DNA: TGCGCCAGCAGCTTGTGGGGGGACAGGGCAGCCTACGAGCAGTACTTC
J: TRBJ2-7
size: .
D: TRBD1
V: TRBV5-1

CDR3: CASVRAGRDISYEQYF
DNA: TGTGCCAGCGTAAGAGCCGGTCGGGACATCTCCTACGAGCAGTACTTC
J: TRBJ2-7
size: .
D: .
V: TRBV28

CDR3: CASSLSGQGGQPQHF
DNA: TGTGCCAGCAGTTTATCCGGACAGGGCGGTCAGCCCCAGCATTTT
J: TRBJ1-5
size: many
D: TRBD1
V: TRBV28

CDR3: CASSSYPGLAGNEQFF
DNA: TGTGCCAGCAGCTCATATCCGGGACTAGCGGGTAATGAGCAGTTCTTC
J: TRBJ2-1
size: .
D: TRBD2
V: TRBV7-6

CDR3: CASSIRESGAGPTF
DNA: TGTGCCAGTAGTATCCGGGAATCAGGGGCGGGTCCCACCTTC
J: TRBJ1-2
size: .
D: .
V: TRBV19

CDR3: CASSPELPRDTGELFF
DNA: TGTGCCAGCTCACCAGAACTGCCCAGGGACACCGGGGAGCTGTTTTTT
J: TRBJ2-2
size: few
D: .
V: TRBV18

CDR3: CAIIMVGQAGANVLTF
DNA: TGTGCCATCATAATGGTTGGCCAAGCTGGGGCCAACGTCCTGACTTTC
J: TRBJ2-6
size: .
D: .
V: TRBV2

CDR3: CASSLETVYEQYF
DNA: TGTGCCAGCAGCTTAGAAACGGTCTACGAGCAGTACTTC
J: TRBJ2-7
size: .
D: .
V: TRBV7-2

CDR3: CASSEGLAGSAYEQYF
DNA: TGTGCCAGCAGTGAAGGTCTAGCGGGTTCAGCCTACGAGCAGTACTTC
J: TRBJ2-7
size: .
D: TRBD2
V: TRBV6-1

CDR3: CASNLRGETYEQYF
DNA: TGTGCCAGCAATCTCCGGGGGGAGACCTACGAGCAGTACTTC
J: TRBJ2-7
size: .
D: TRBD2
V: TRBV2

CDR3: CASTVELGRANEKLFF
DNA: TGTGCCAGCACGGTGGAACTGGGTCGGGCTAATGAAAAACTGTTTTTT
J: TRBJ1-4
size: few
D: .
V: TRBV2

CDR3: CASSLGGRAGAYEQYF
DNA: TGTGCCAGCAGCTTAGGTGGTAGGGCCGGGGCCTACGAGCAGTACTTC
J: TRBJ2-7
size: .
D: .
V: TRBV7-2

CDR3: CASSSSISGRPSSYNEQFF
DNA: TGTGCCAGCAGCTCCAGTATCAGCGGGAGGCCGAGCTCCTACAATGAGCAGTTCTTC
J: TRBJ2-1
size: .
D: TRBD2
V: TRBV7-9

CDR3: CASSFTGDEQFF
DNA: TGCGCCAGCAGCTTTACCGGGGATGAGCAGTTCTTC
J: TRBJ2-1
size: .
D: .
V: TRBV5-1

CDR3: CASSQGLAGYSYEQYF
DNA: TGCGCCAGCAGCCAGGGACTAGCGGGATACTCCTACGAGCAGTACTTC
J: TRBJ2-7
size: .
D: TRBD2
V: TRBV5-1

CDR3: CSAPGYEQYF
DNA: TGCAGTGCTCCCGGCTACGAGCAGTACTTC
J: TRBJ2-7
size: .
D: .
V: TRBV20-1

CDR3: CASSVERQSGNTIYF
DNA: TGTGCCAGCAGCGTAGAGAGGCAATCTGGAAACACCATATATTTT
J: TRBJ1-3
size: .
D: .
V: TRBV9

CDR3: CASRTLAGSGEQYF
DNA: TGTGCCAGCCGGACACTAGCGGGTTCTGGCGAGCAGTACTTC
J: TRBJ2-7
size: few
D: TRBD2
V: TRBV19

CDR3: CSVSRRGEAAEAFF
DNA: TGCAGCGTTAGCCGCAGGGGTGAGGCTGCTGAAGCTTTCTTT
J: TRBJ1-1
size: .
D: .
V: TRBV29-1

CDR3: CASSPAGLQSGDTQYF
DNA: TGTGCCAGCAGTCCCGCAGGGCTCCAGTCTGGAGATACGCAGTATTTT
J: TRBJ2-3
size: .
D: .
V: TRBV27

CDR3: CASSAGRRSNQPQHF
DNA: TGTGCCAGCAGCGCGGGCCGTCGGAGCAATCAGCCCCAGCATTTT
J: TRBJ1-5
size: .
D: .
V: TRBV5-6